The 32 T cell receptor beta chains reported below all come from one sample, sequenced in a study of T cell responses to AZD1222 COVID-19 vaccine. Method: immunoSEQ multiplex PCR; TCRdb's copy keeps in-frame clones and lacks some. The sample includes 120,000 to 150,000 clones, roughly nine tenths of them seen just once. Material: peripheral blood, obtained 28 days after the second AZD1222 dose. The receptor source for this set is an adult who received the AZD1222 COVID-19 vaccine.

Notes on this clone: An end of the junction does not agree with germline; a read error may underlie this. The chain combines TRBV19 with TRBJ1-5; D may be TRBD1 (6 bases). The CDR3 contains 14 residues. In germline, CDR1 is LNHDA, CDR2 SQIVND (reference sequence). The DNA of the CDR3 is TGTGCCTGTAGTATGGGGGGCCCCAATGGTCCCCAGCATTTT. Translation: CACSMGGPNGPQHF.

The gene calls are TRBV6-4 and TRBJ2-3; TRBD2 matches at 10 bases. Trimming cost V 5 bases and J 2 bases; bases outside gene matches: 10. Germline CDR1 reads MRHNA; CDR2 reads SNTAGT. This CDR3 is built from 17 residues. The CDR3 DNA is TGTGCCAGCAGTAAGATAGCGGGGGGCGGATCCACAGATACGCAGTATTTT. Its protein product is CASSKIAGGGSTDTQYF.

J is TRBJ2-1 and V is TRBV27; 9 bases line up with TRBD1. The germline V gene encodes CDR1 MNHEY and CDR2 SMNVEV (reference sequence). Trimming cost V 1 base and J 6 bases; bases outside gene matches: 4. The CDR3 runs to 15 residues. The CDR3 reads CASSLWGQGRNEQFF. The CDR3 DNA is TGTGCCAGCAGTTTATGGGGACAGGGCCGCAATGAGCAGTTCTTC.

V usage is TRBV29-1 and J usage is TRBJ1-4; D not certain. CDR3 length equals 15 residues. Trimming left V 3 bases short and J 0 bases short, with 11 bases between. Germline CDR1 and CDR2: SQVTM and ANQGSEA. DNA of the CDR3: TGCAGCGTTGAGCCTATCAGTGCAACTAATGAAAAACTGTTTTTT. Its translation is CSVEPISATNEKLFF. The variable domain in full, with the rest retrieved from reference TRBV29-1 and TRBJ1-4, is SAVISQKPSRDICQRGTSLTIQCQVDSQVTMMFWYRQQPGQSLTLIATANQGSEATYESGFVIDKFPISRPNLTFSTLTVSNMSPEDSSIYLCSVEPISATNEKLFFGSGTQLSVL.

This clone appeared a single time. J is TRBJ1-5 and V is TRBV29-1, with 8 positions matching TRBD1. V shed 6 bases and J 5 bases; nucleotides not matched to a gene: 6. There are 13 residues in the CDR3. Germline CDR1 and CDR2: SQVTM and ANQGSEA. CDR3: CSVKDREYQPQHF. For the CDR3, the DNA is TGCAGCGTCAAGGACAGGGAATATCAGCCCCAGCATTTT.

The CDR3 here is CASSEARGAGQPQHF. As DNA, the CDR3 is TGTGCCAGCAGTGAAGCGCGGGGAGCGGGGCAGCCCCAGCATTTT. V is TRBV2 and J is TRBJ1-5; no reliable D call. Per germline, CDR1 SNHLY and CDR2 FYNNEI. The CDR3 has 15 residues. V lost 0 bases to trimming and J lost 7 bases, with 13 bases between them.

The rearrangement joins TRBV2 to TRBJ2-7; TRBD2 matches 11 bases. Germline V gene lookup returns CDR1 SNHLY and CDR2 FYNNEI. V lost 6 bases, J lost 8 bases, and 9 bases stayed unmatched. The CDR3 extends over 14 amino acids. The CDR3 DNA reads TGTGCCAGCAGAAGTGGTACTAGCGGGGGTCAGCAGTACTTC. Encoded protein: CASRSGTSGGQQYF.

The V and J genes are TRBV2 and TRBJ1-4, with D maybe TRBD1 (5 bases). This CDR3 has 13 residues. CDR1 is SNHLY, CDR2 FYNNEI, per germline. V lost 4 bases and J lost 3, with 6 bases in between. The DNA of the CDR3 is TGTGCCAGCAGTGCGGGGGCTAATGAAAAACTGTTTTTT. Protein sequence: CASSAGANEKLFF.

This chain joins TRBV19 and TRBJ1-6, with TRBD1 matching over 7 bases. The CDR3 is made up of 17 amino acids. Germline CDR1 and CDR2: LNHDA and SQIVND (reference sequence). Germline trimming cut 6 bases from V and 4 bases from J; bases unmatched to any gene: 12. The CDR3 region is CASRGPRTGIYNSPLHF. In nucleotides, the CDR3 is TGTGCCAGTAGGGGGCCCCGGACAGGAATTTATAATTCACCCCTCCACTTT.

This chain links TRBV4-2 with TRBJ1-3, with D uncertain. Germline V gene sequence: CDR1 LGHNA, CDR2 YNFKEQ. Trimming took off 8 bases at V and 2 bases at J, with 10 bases between the two ends. CDR3 size: 13 residues. The CDR3 nucleotides read TGTGCCAGCGCAGTACGCCCTGGAAACACCATATATTTT. Its translation: CASAVRPGNTIYF.

CDR3 DNA sequence: TGTGCCAGCAGCCAAGATATACTAGTTCAGGAGACCCAGTACTTC. Residues: CASSQDILVQETQYF. The J gene is TRBJ2-5, the V gene TRBV3-1 (or the pseudogene TRBV3-2); D possibly corresponds to TRBD2 (5 bases). The CDR3 is 15 amino acids. CDR1 and CDR2 from the germline V gene are LGHDT and YNNKEL (reference sequence). Trimming removed 0 bases from V and 5 bases from J, with 13 bases in between.

The chain carries TRBV7-9 and TRBJ1-5, with D hard to call. Trimming stripped 5 bases from V and 1 base from J, with 15 bases between. The V gene's germline CDR1 is SEHNR and CDR2 FQNEAQ (reference sequence). The CDR3 is 16 residues long. The DNA for the CDR3 is TGTGCCAGCAGCCCCGCTCCGGGGTTAAGCAATCAGCCCCAGCATTTT. Protein: CASSPAPGLSNQPQHF.

The V call is TRBV7-4, the J call TRBJ2-1; TRBD2 might be the D (6 bases). Germline lookup yields CDR1 SGHVT and CDR2 SQSDAQ. The CDR3 totals 13 residues. Trimming stripped 4 bases from V and 5 bases from J, with 9 bases between. Written as DNA, the CDR3 is TGTGCCAGCAGCTCGGGGGTGGACAATGAGCAGTTCTTC. Translated, it gives CASSSGVDNEQFF.

V usage is TRBV19 and J usage is TRBJ1-1; D not resolved. Germline V gene data show CDR1 as LNHDA and CDR2 as SQIVND (reference sequence). With 5 bases removed from V and 0 bases from J, the gap between germline ends came to 10 bases. The CDR3 runs to 14 residues. Here the CDR3 DNA reads TGTGCCAGTAGTGGCGGTAACATGAACACTGAAGCTTTCTTT. Protein sequence: CASSGGNMNTEAFF.

The gene calls are TRBV30 and TRBJ1-5; no reliable D call. V lost 4 bases and J lost 2, with 9 bases in between. This CDR3 is built from 13 residues. Germline V CDR1 and CDR2: GTSNPN, SVGIG (reference sequence). The CDR3 spells CAWKADRNQPQHF. CDR3 in DNA: TGTGCCTGGAAGGCCGATCGCAATCAGCCCCAGCATTTT.

The CDR3 region has the DNA TGTGCCAGCAGCGTGGCTAGCGGTAGCACAGATACGCAGTATTTT. Encoded protein: CASSVASGSTDTQYF. This chain joins TRBV9 and TRBJ2-3, with TRBD2 matching over 7 bases. The CDR3 sequence is 15 residues long. The V and J ends lost 2 bases and 0 bases, in that order; junction bases with no gene match: 3. CDR1 SGDLS and CDR2 YYNGEE come from the germline V gene.

This chain joins TRBV6-6 and TRBJ1-2; no clear D. Looked up from germline, CDR1 is MNHNY and CDR2 is SVGAGI (reference sequence). Trimming left V 0 bases short and J 6 bases short, with 11 bases between. This CDR3 spans 14 amino acids. This chain's CDR3 is CASSYSKGRDGYTF. In DNA form, the CDR3 reads TGTGCCAGCAGTTACTCGAAGGGTAGGGATGGCTACACCTTC.

The rearrangement joins TRBV7-2 to TRBJ2-7; D is possibly TRBD1 (6 bases). Germline assignment: CDR1 SGHTA and CDR2 FQGNSA. The germline V and J ends were trimmed by 3 bases and 2 bases, with 11 bases remaining between them. There are 14 residues in the CDR3. DNA for the CDR3: TGTGCCAGCAGCTTGATCCCAGGGGCCTACGAGCAGTACTTC. It encodes CASSLIPGAYEQYF.

V gene TRBV6-2 or TRBV6-3 combines with J gene TRBJ1-1, with unresolved D. This CDR3 has 12 residues. Trimming removed 4 bases from V and 7 bases from J, with 10 bases in between. Germline CDR1 MNHEY, CDR2 SVGEGT. The CDR3 bases are TGTGCCAGCAGTTCCCGAAAGATTGAAGCTTTCTTT. This translates into CASSSRKIEAFF.

This chain uses TRBV28 with TRBJ1-4; D call uncertain. Trimming removed 11 bases at V and 7 bases at J, with 17 bases between. From germline, CDR1 is MDHEN and CDR2 SYDVKM. The CDR3 has 13 amino acids. This CDR3 reads CAARRPGSEKLFF. The CDR3 DNA reads TGTGCCGCCAGGAGGCCTGGGAGTGAAAAACTGTTTTTT.

This clone was detected only once. Written as DNA, the CDR3 is TGTGCCAGTAGTCAACACACAGGGAACACTGAAGCTTTCTTT. Encoded protein: CASSQHTGNTEAFF. The chain has TRBV19 and TRBJ1-1; D perhaps matches TRBD1 (5 bases). In germline, CDR1 is LNHDA, CDR2 SQIVND (reference sequence). Trimming left V 5 bases short and J 1 base short, with 11 bases between. This CDR3 comprises 14 residues.

The chain joins TRBV10-3 to TRBJ1-5; 7 nucleotides line up with TRBD1. V lost 10 bases, J lost 1 base, and 7 bases stayed unmatched. This CDR3 has 14 amino acids. Germline lookup yields CDR1 ENHRY and CDR2 SYGVKD. CDR3: CATTSGGSNQPQHF. The CDR3 DNA reads TGTGCCACCACCTCAGGGGGAAGCAATCAGCCCCAGCATTTT.

This clone showed up just a few times. The chain carries TRBV19 and TRBJ2-1; D unclear. V was clipped by 7 bases and J by 1 base, with 14 bases between them. Germline V gene sequence: CDR1 LNHDA, CDR2 SQIVND (reference sequence). The CDR3 has 15 amino acids. The CDR3 sequence is CASTKGRVSYNEQFF. In nucleotides, the CDR3 is TGTGCCAGTACCAAAGGTCGGGTTTCCTACAATGAGCAGTTCTTC. The full variable domain, in which reference TRBV19 and TRBJ2-1 provide the parts outside the CDR3, is DGGITQSPKYLFRKEGQNVTLSCEQNLNHDAMYWYRQDPGQGLRLIYYSQIVNDFQKGDIAEGYSVSREKKESFPLTVTSAQKNPTAFYLCASTKGRVSYNEQFFGPGTRLTVL.

V usage is TRBV14 and J usage is TRBJ1-1; perhaps TRBD1 as D (5 bases). V shed 2 bases and J shed 0 bases, with 10 bases lying between them. CDR3 length: 15 amino acids. Germline V gene lookup returns CDR1 SGHDN and CDR2 FVKESK. CDR3 bases: TGTGCCAGCAGCCAATGGGAGGGGTTGAACACTGAAGCTTTCTTT. Its translation is CASSQWEGLNTEAFF.

V is TRBV19 and J is TRBJ2-1; D not resolved. The CDR3 runs to 11 residues. Germline values: CDR1 LNHDA, CDR2 SQIVND (reference sequence). The ends were cut back, 4 bases at V and 8 bases at J, with 6 bases in the middle. In nucleotides, the CDR3 is TGTGCCAGTAGTAACGTAGATGAGCAGTTCTTC. It is translated as CASSNVDEQFF. Variable domain in full (rest from reference TRBV19 and TRBJ2-1): DGGITQSPKYLFRKEGQNVTLSCEQNLNHDAMYWYRQDPGQGLRLIYYSQIVNDFQKGDIAEGYSVSREKKESFPLTVTSAQKNPTAFYLCASSNVDEQFFGPGTRLTVL.

The gene calls are TRBV19 and TRBJ1-6, with 7 bases that match TRBD1. The V and J ends lost 9 bases and 2 bases, in that order; junction bases with no gene match: 4. The CDR3 spans 14 residues. Germline CDR1 reads LNHDA; CDR2 reads SQIVND (reference sequence). The chain's CDR3 is CASTGAAYNSPLHF. In DNA, the CDR3 is TGTGCCAGCACAGGGGCCGCCTATAATTCACCCCTCCACTTT.

With regard to this clone: The same CDR3 is also encoded by other DNA sequences in this sample. V usage is TRBV5-4 and J usage is TRBJ1-1, with no clear D. Trimming removed 0 bases from V and 1 base from J, with 4 bases in between. The CDR3 totals 13 residues. Germline CDR1 SGHNT, CDR2 YYREEE (reference sequence). The CDR3 loop reads CASSLGGNTEAFF. The CDR3 nucleotides are TGTGCCAGCAGCTTGGGTGGGAACACTGAAGCTTTCTTT.

The chain employs TRBV1 and TRBJ2-2; the DNA was not compared with TRBD1, the D call given in the table. TRBV1 is tagged as a pseudogene. CDR3 length: 17 amino acids. CDR3: CTSSHDTGLGTPGELFF. The CDR3 nucleotides are TGCACCAGCAGCCACGATACAGGGTTGGGAACACCCGGGGAGCTGTTTTTT.

The chain uses TRBV5-4 and TRBJ1-4; TRBD1 might be the D (6 bases). Germline V gene lookup returns CDR1 SGHNT and CDR2 YYREEE (reference sequence). Trimming cost V 3 bases and J 8 bases, with 14 bases left between them. This CDR3 is built from 14 residues. The CDR3 region is CASSYAGATEKLFF. CDR3 sequence (DNA): TGTGCCAGCAGCTACGCAGGGGCCACGGAAAAACTGTTTTTT.

CDR3 in amino acids: CASRQSANYGYTF. The DNA of the CDR3 is TGTGCCAGCAGACAGTCAGCCAACTATGGCTACACCTTC. The V gene is TRBV6-4, the J gene TRBJ1-2, with unresolved D. The CDR3 loop spans 13 amino acids. From germline, CDR1 is MRHNA and CDR2 SNTAGT. V shed 6 bases and J shed 2 bases, with 10 bases lying between them.

V and J are TRBV6-4 and TRBJ2-3; 10 nucleotides align to TRBD2. CDR1 and CDR2 from the germline V gene are MRHNA and SNTAGT. Unmatched junction bases numbered 3, after V lost 7 bases and J lost 2 bases. The CDR3 runs 14 residues. CDR3 in amino acids: CASTSGRLTDTQYF. DNA for the CDR3: TGTGCCAGCACTAGCGGGAGACTCACAGATACGCAGTATTTT.

The chain carries TRBV7-9 and TRBJ2-7; TRBD1 matches 7 bases. The V gene end was trimmed by 0 bases and the J gene end by 2 bases; junction bases not matched to a gene: 4. This CDR3 region has 15 residues. Germline CDR1 and CDR2: SEHNR and FQNEAQ (reference sequence). The chain's CDR3 is CASSLALRGTYEQYF. The CDR3 region has the DNA TGTGCCAGCAGCTTAGCGCTCAGGGGGACCTACGAGCAGTACTTC.